The 29 T cell receptor beta chains presented below share a single source sample, sequenced in a study of shared clonotypes between healthy human individuals. Only CD45RO-negative cells positively selected for CCR7 counted as naive CD8 cells, so terminally differentiated effector memory CD45RA+ cells were excluded. Generated by immunoSEQ multiplex PCR, the TCRdb table keeps only in-frame clones and is missing some. This table holds around 650,000 clones, roughly 96% found once. The sequenced material came from naive CD8+ T cells sorted from blood. All receptors derive from a woman in her 30s in good health.

This chain joins TRBV5-4 and TRBJ2-7; 9 nucleotides agree with TRBD1. Germline V gene sequence: CDR1 SGHNT, CDR2 YYREEE (reference sequence). The CDR3 contains 15 residues. The V gene end was trimmed by 2 bases and the J gene end by 4 bases; junction bases not matched to a gene: 7. DNA for the CDR3: TGTGCCAGCAGCTTAGCGGGGACAGGGAGATACGAGCAGTACTTC. It specifies CASSLAGTGRYEQYF.

V is TRBV28 and J is TRBJ2-1; D uncertain. CDR1 is MDHEN, CDR2 SYDVKM, per germline. The CDR3 is made up of 14 amino acids. Between the trimmed V and J ends, which lost 3 bases and 12 bases, there was a span of 18 bases. CDR3 sequence (DNA): TGTGCCAGCAGTTTCTCTGATTTAGCTCTAGGGCAGTTCTTC. Protein: CASSFSDLALGQFF.

In regard to this clone: The sample carries other DNA sequences with the same CDR3. The chain links TRBV4-1 to TRBJ2-1; no clear D gene. The germline CDR1 and CDR2 sequences are MGHRA and YSYEKL. The CDR3 spans 15 residues. Trimming removed 4 bases from V and 0 bases from J, with 10 bases in between. DNA for the CDR3: TGCGCCAGCAGCCGGACGGCTAGCTCCTACAATGAGCAGTTCTTC. Protein sequence: CASSRTASSYNEQFF.

The chain is built from TRBV7-9 and TRBJ2-2; perhaps TRBD2 as D (7 bases). There are 17 residues in the CDR3. Germline loops: CDR1 SEHNR, CDR2 FQNEAQ (reference sequence). Trimming shortened V by 5 bases and J by 3 bases, and 19 bases separated the two germline ends. The CDR3 DNA is TGTGCCAGCAGCCCAAACCACGGGGGGACACACACCGGGGAGCTGTTTTTT. Translation: CASSPNHGGTHTGELFF.

The chain combines TRBV7-9 with TRBJ1-1; D ambiguous. CDR1 is SEHNR and CDR2 is FQNEAQ in the germline V gene (reference sequence). The CDR3 spans 12 residues. V gave up 7 bases and J gave up 10 bases, with 16 bases separating them. CDR3 loop: CASTQTPDLAFF. In nucleotides, the CDR3 is TGTGCCAGCACCCAGACCCCTGATTTAGCTTTCTTT.

The V gene is TRBV6-6, the J gene TRBJ2-2; D may correspond to TRBD1 or TRBD2 (5 bases each). The CDR3 has 16 amino acids. In germline, CDR1 is MNHNY, CDR2 SVGAGI (reference sequence). Between the trimmed V and J ends, which lost 8 bases and 4 bases, there was a span of 20 bases. The chain's CDR3 is CASGPGLRGSTGELFF. CDR3 in DNA: TGTGCCAGCGGCCCAGGGCTGAGAGGGAGCACCGGGGAGCTGTTTTTT.

The gene calls are TRBV6-1 and TRBJ2-7, with 7 bases fitting TRBD2. Trimming at V came to 0 bases and at J to 5 bases, leaving 7 bases not matched to a gene. This CDR3 is 15 amino acids long. The germline gives CDR1 MNHNS, CDR2 SASEGT. In DNA, the CDR3 is TGTGCCAGCAGTGAAGCGGGGCTAGCGGCCGACGAGCAGTACTTC. Translation: CASSEAGLAADEQYF.

The chain couples TRBV28 to TRBJ2-7; D gene uncertain. V shed 4 bases and J shed 10 bases, with 11 bases lying between them. CDR1 and CDR2 from the germline V gene are MDHEN and SYDVKM. The CDR3 is made up of 11 amino acids. DNA for the CDR3: TGTGCCAGCAGTTATAGCACACTCCAGTACTTC. Amino acids: CASSYSTLQYF.

The CDR3 DNA follows: TGTGCCAGCAGCTATGGAAACAGTTACCAAGAGACCCAGTACTTC. Translating gives CASSYGNSYQETQYF. V gene TRBV28 combines with J gene TRBJ2-5; D unclear. V was shortened by 6 bases and J by 0 bases, with 14 bases between the two germline ends. The CDR3 totals 15 residues. Per germline, CDR1 MDHEN and CDR2 SYDVKM.

The chain carries TRBV27 and TRBJ2-1, with unresolved D. This CDR3 spans 15 amino acids. Germline CDR1 MNHEY, CDR2 SMNVEV (reference sequence). Deletions cut 8 bases from V and 2 bases from J, with 16 bases between. The CDR3 DNA sequence: TGTGCCAGCGACCTACGGCTAGTAGCCTACAATGAGCAGTTCTTC. It yields the protein CASDLRLVAYNEQFF.

The chain couples TRBV19 to TRBJ1-2; D unclear. The CDR3 extends over 15 amino acids. Trimming took off 0 bases at V and 4 bases at J, with 12 bases between the two ends. Germline V CDR1 and CDR2: LNHDA, SQIVND (reference sequence). The CDR3 loop reads CASSIDLEDAYGYTF. DNA of the CDR3: TGTGCCAGTAGTATAGATCTGGAGGACGCCTATGGCTACACCTTC.

V and J are TRBV6-1 and TRBJ2-1, with TRBD2 matching over 8 bases. J was trimmed by 8 bases and V by 3 bases; bases with no gene match: 12. The CDR3 is 16 residues long. Germline assignment: CDR1 MNHNS and CDR2 SASEGT. As DNA, the CDR3 is TGTGCCAGCAGTGACCTTAGCGGGACCAGTCGGGATGAGCAGTTCTTC. Amino acids: CASSDLSGTSRDEQFF.

CDR3 nucleotide sequence: TGTGCCAGCAACCTAGGACAGGGCTACTACGAGCAGTACTTC. It is translated as CASNLGQGYYEQYF. This rearrangement joins TRBV28 to TRBJ2-7; 8 nucleotides line up with TRBD1. With V trimmed by 7 bases and J by 3 bases, 8 bases remained unmatched. This CDR3 contains 14 residues. CDR1 is MDHEN and CDR2 is SYDVKM in the germline V gene.

The rearrangement uses TRBV5-1 and TRBJ2-1; 7 positions match TRBD2. The CDR3 contains 16 residues. From germline, CDR1 is SGHRS and CDR2 YFSETQ. Losses at the gene ends were 0 bases for V and 0 bases for J; bases not matched to a gene: 3. CDR3 DNA: TGCGCCAGCAGCTTGGTTCGCGGGGGCTCCTACAATGAGCAGTTCTTC. Its protein is CASSLVRGGSYNEQFF.

This clone was seen only once. The rearrangement joins TRBV4-1 to TRBJ2-7; D could derive from TRBD1 or TRBD2 (5 bases each). Trimming pared 0 bases from V and 0 bases from J, leaving 12 bases between. Germline loops: CDR1 MGHRA, CDR2 YSYEKL. There are 16 residues in the CDR3. The CDR3 DNA reads as TGCGCCAGCAGCCAAGATTGGGCAGGGAGCTCCTACGAGCAGTACTTC. It yields the protein CASSQDWAGSSYEQYF.

The rearrangement uses TRBV27 and TRBJ1-2; TRBD1 might be the D (6 bases). Germline V lookup: CDR1 MNHEY, CDR2 SMNVEV (reference sequence). The CDR3 sequence is 14 residues long. With 4 bases removed from V and 2 bases from J, the gap between germline ends came to 11 bases. CDR3 nucleotides: TGTGCCAGCAGTTGGGGCAGGGGAAACTATGGCTACACCTTC. Residues: CASSWGRGNYGYTF.

This chain joins TRBV28 and TRBJ2-7, with a weak D call TRBD2 (6 bases). The V gene lost 5 bases and the J gene lost 3 bases, with 17 bases spanning the gap. This CDR3 is 15 amino acids long. The germline V gene encodes CDR1 MDHEN and CDR2 SYDVKM. The CDR3 here is CASSPIRGIRYEQYF. DNA for the CDR3: TGTGCCAGCAGTCCTATTCGCGGGATTCGCTACGAGCAGTACTTC.

The chain joins TRBV2 to TRBJ2-5; D is unresolved. Judging by the DNA end, TRBJ2-7 fits better; the J call may be wrong. The germline V gene has CDR1 SNHLY and CDR2 FYNNEI. The CDR3 spans 13 residues. The CDR3 DNA follows: TGTGCCAGCAGTGAAGGCGTCAGCTACGAGCAGTACTTC. It encodes CASSEGVSYEQYF.

This clone was counted once. This rearrangement joins TRBV5-1 to TRBJ1-5; D remains ambiguous. Germline assignment: CDR1 SGHRS and CDR2 YFSETQ. The CDR3 runs to 12 residues. Between the trimmed V and J ends, which lost 10 bases and 5 bases, there was a span of 13 bases. The CDR3 DNA reads as TGCGCCCCCCGGGTGGGTCATCAGCCCCAGCATTTT. Its translation: CAPRVGHQPQHF.

The chain carries TRBV19 and TRBJ1-1, with D possibly TRBD1 on 5 matching bases. Trimming removed 0 bases at V and 6 bases at J, with 5 bases between. In germline, CDR1 is LNHDA, CDR2 SQIVND (reference sequence). The CDR3 loop spans 12 amino acids. CDR3 DNA sequence: TGTGCCAGTAGTATAGAAGGGGCTGAAGCTTTCTTT. This gives the protein CASSIEGAEAFF.

The chain has TRBV7-8 and TRBJ1-2; 7 nucleotides align to TRBD1. Trimming took 5 bases from V and 6 from J; bases not matched to a gene: 0. The germline V gene has CDR1 SGHVS and CDR2 FQNEAQ. The CDR3 consists of 11 residues. The CDR3 sequence is CASSDRDGYTF. CDR3 nucleotide sequence: TGTGCCAGCAGCGACAGGGATGGCTACACCTTC.

V is TRBV27 and J is TRBJ1-5; perhaps TRBD1 as D (5 bases). Germline V gives CDR1 MNHEY, CDR2 SMNVEV (reference sequence). This CDR3 has 14 residues. V dropped 5 bases and J dropped 9 bases, with 17 bases sitting between them. DNA for the CDR3: TGTGCCAGCAGTCCCCGAGGACAAGAAGTGCCCCAGCATTTT. Protein product: CASSPRGQEVPQHF.

This clone came up a few times. CDR3 nucleotides: TGTGCCAGTAGTACGGGGGACGGAGCCTACGAGCAGTACTTC. Translation: CASSTGDGAYEQYF. The V and J genes are TRBV19 and TRBJ2-7, with D perhaps matching TRBD2 (6 bases). Germline V gene sequence: CDR1 LNHDA, CDR2 SQIVND (reference sequence). Trimming took off 4 bases at V and 2 bases at J, with 12 bases between the two ends. The CDR3 sequence is 14 residues long.

The chain is built from TRBV5-4 and TRBJ2-5; no definite D call. V lost 4 bases and J lost 11, with 12 bases in between. CDR3 length: 11 residues. Germline CDR1 is SGHNT and CDR2 is YYREEE (reference sequence). The CDR3 region is CASSGVSEQYF. CDR3 nucleotides: TGTGCCAGCAGCGGCGTGTCAGAACAGTACTTC.

In regard to this clone: Different DNA sequences within this sample yield the same CDR3. The chain is built from TRBV9 and TRBJ2-1, with D possibly being TRBD1 or TRBD2 (7 bases each). The CDR3 sequence is 13 residues long. Germline V lookup: CDR1 SGDLS, CDR2 YYNGEE. Trimming pared 4 bases from V and 7 bases from J, leaving 12 bases between. CDR3 protein: CASSPRGGNEQFF. The CDR3 region has the DNA TGTGCCAGCAGCCCCAGGGGGGGGAATGAGCAGTTCTTC.

In nucleotides, the CDR3 is TGTGCCAGCAACCGAGCGGGAGGCTACGAGCAGTACTTC. Its translation: CASNRAGGYEQYF. The V gene is TRBV11-2, the J gene TRBJ2-7, with TRBD2 matching over 9 bases. The length of the CDR3 is 13 residues. The V and J ends lost 7 bases and 3 bases, in that order; junction bases with no gene match: 4. CDR1 SGHAT and CDR2 FQNNGV come from the germline V gene.

The CDR3 sequence: CAWSGDKNIQYF. CDR3 DNA: TGTGCCTGGAGTGGAGACAAAAACATTCAGTACTTC. The chain couples TRBV30 to TRBJ2-4, with unresolved D. Trimming left V 1 base short and J 3 bases short, with 4 bases between. Per germline, CDR1 GTSNPN and CDR2 SVGIG (reference sequence). The CDR3 extends over 12 amino acids.

The rearrangement links TRBV19 to TRBJ1-2; 7 bases are shared with TRBD1. The CDR3 loop spans 13 amino acids. Germline CDR1 and CDR2: LNHDA and SQIVND (reference sequence). With 1 base clipped from V and 6 bases from J, the junction kept 2 bases outside the gene matches. The CDR3 sequence is CASSIGDSDGYTF. In DNA, the CDR3 is TGTGCCAGTAGTATAGGGGACAGCGATGGCTACACCTTC.

V is TRBV27 and J is TRBJ2-7, with 7 bases matching TRBD2. Germline CDR1 reads MNHEY; CDR2 reads SMNVEV (reference sequence). V lost 3 bases to trimming and J lost 6 bases; unmatched junction nucleotides: 5. The CDR3 consists of 13 residues. CDR3 DNA: TGTGCCAGCAGTTTTACTAGCGCGAGCGAGCAGTACTTC. Residues: CASSFTSASEQYF.